These 25 T cell receptor beta chains originate from one sample sequenced in a study of blood T cell repertoires in COVID-19. Libraries were prepared by immunoSEQ multiplex PCR; TCRdb keeps only in-frame clonotypes and omits some of them. The top ten clones hold over 2% of a sample with approximately 220,000 clones, about nine tenths of them seen once. The sequenced sample was peripheral blood. The receptor source for this set is a woman between 45 and 65 years old with acute or convalescent COVID-19.

This sequence joins TRBV4-2 and TRBJ1-6; perhaps TRBD1 as D (6 bases). Trimming removed 0 bases at V and 10 bases at J, with 10 bases between. The CDR3 has 14 residues. Germline CDR1 reads LGHNA; CDR2 reads YNFKEQ. DNA of the CDR3: TGTGCCAGCAGCCAAGAGGGGGCGAGATCACCCCTCCACTTT. It translates to CASSQEGARSPLHF.

V gene TRBV29-1 combines with J gene TRBJ1-1; tentative D call: TRBD1 (5 bases). Trimming removed 0 bases from V and 5 bases from J, with 10 bases in between. Germline values: CDR1 SQVTM, CDR2 ANQGSEA. This CDR3 is built from 13 residues. In DNA form, the CDR3 reads TGCAGCGTTGAAGACCCAGGGCTTACTGAAGCTTTCTTT. Its translation is CSVEDPGLTEAFF.

The rearrangement uses TRBV6-6 and TRBJ1-4; a weak D match, TRBD1 (6 bases). Between the trimmed V and J ends, which lost 6 bases and 4 bases, there was a span of 12 bases. From germline, CDR1 is MNHNY and CDR2 SVGAGI (reference sequence). The CDR3 has 14 residues. The CDR3 protein is CASRRTADNEKLFF. CDR3 nucleotides: TGTGCCAGCAGACGGACAGCTGATAATGAAAAACTGTTTTTT.

The chain combines TRBV4-3 with TRBJ1-1; D is ambiguous. CDR3 length: 16 residues. Trimming stripped 0 bases from V and 3 bases from J, with 14 bases between. CDR1 is LGHNA, CDR2 YSLEER, per germline. CDR3 loop: CASSQERLGVDTEAFF. In nucleotides, the CDR3 is TGCGCCAGCAGCCAAGAGAGGTTGGGAGTTGACACTGAAGCTTTCTTT.

Turning to this clone: Other DNA sequences in this sample translate to the same CDR3. V and J are TRBV18 and TRBJ1-1, with unresolved D. CDR1 and CDR2 (germline): KGHSH, LQKENI. CDR3 length: 14 residues. V was shortened by 1 base and J by 1 base, with 7 bases between the two germline ends. The CDR3 here is CASSPQQENTEAFF. CDR3 DNA sequence: TGTGCCAGCTCACCACAGCAGGAGAACACTGAAGCTTTCTTT.

The genes are TRBV6-4 and TRBJ2-5; 8 positions match TRBD1. Trimming removed 4 bases from V and 1 base from J; junction bases left unmatched: 11. Germline CDR1 and CDR2: MRHNA and SNTAGT. CDR3 length: 17 residues. CDR3 bases: TGTGCCAGCAGTGGAGGGACAGGCGCACCCCTCCAAGAGACCCAGTACTTC. Translated, it gives CASSGGTGAPLQETQYF.

This clone was seen only a few times. This rearrangement joins TRBV7-2 to TRBJ2-7; possibly TRBD2 for D (6 bases). CDR3 length: 14 amino acids. The germline CDR1 and CDR2 sequences are SGHTA and FQGNSA. The ends were cut back, 5 bases at V and 3 bases at J, with 14 bases in the middle. CDR3 sequence reads: CASSPSVLHYEQYF. The CDR3 DNA reads TGTGCCAGCAGCCCTAGCGTTTTGCACTACGAGCAGTACTTC.

The sample holds a few counts of this clone. The chain links TRBV4-3 to TRBJ1-4; D unclear. Trimming took off 7 bases at V and 0 bases at J, with 12 bases between the two ends. The CDR3 contains 15 residues. Germline V gene lookup returns CDR1 LGHNA and CDR2 YSLEER. The CDR3 loop is CASKYAGATNEKLFF. The CDR3 DNA reads TGCGCCAGCAAATACGCAGGCGCAACTAATGAAAAACTGTTTTTT.

This chain joins TRBV6-2 or TRBV6-3 and TRBJ1-1, with TRBD1 matching 7 bases. Germline V gene sequence: CDR1 MNHEY, CDR2 SVGEGT. The CDR3 loop spans 14 amino acids. Trimming cost V 4 bases and J 5 bases; bases outside gene matches: 7. CDR3 sequence (DNA): TGTGCCAGCAGTTCCGGGACAGTCGGGACTGAAGCTTTCTTT. It encodes CASSSGTVGTEAFF.

The chain carries TRBV5-1 and TRBJ2-1; 8 bases are a match to TRBD2. CDR3 length: 15 residues. Germline V gives CDR1 SGHRS, CDR2 YFSETQ. The V and J ends lost 4 bases and 3 bases, in that order; junction bases with no gene match: 6. The CDR3 DNA follows: TGCGCCAGCAGCGAACTAGCGGAAGTCTACAATGAGCAGTTCTTC. This sequence encodes CASSELAEVYNEQFF.

The chain employs TRBV19 and TRBJ2-7; D not resolved. V gave up 0 bases and J gave up 6 bases, with 15 bases separating them. The germline gives CDR1 LNHDA, CDR2 SQIVND (reference sequence). This CDR3 comprises 15 residues. The CDR3 loop reads CASSIDLGPLGEQYF. In nucleotides, the CDR3 is TGTGCCAGTAGTATAGACCTTGGTCCCCTCGGCGAGCAGTACTTC.

This rearrangement joins TRBV5-1 to TRBJ2-2, with 8 bases lining up with TRBD2. V lost 4 bases to trimming and J lost 3 bases; unmatched junction nucleotides: 2. This CDR3 has 14 residues. The germline V gene has CDR1 SGHRS and CDR2 YFSETQ. The CDR3 loop reads CASSREGDTGELFF. The DNA for the CDR3 is TGCGCCAGCAGCCGGGAGGGGGACACCGGGGAGCTGTTTTTT.

This clone was counted a few times. The chain has TRBV3-1 (or the pseudogene TRBV3-2) and TRBJ1-1; D gene uncertain. Trimming took off 1 base at V and 10 bases at J, with 16 bases between the two ends. From germline, CDR1 is LGHDT and CDR2 YNNKEL (reference sequence). The CDR3 has 14 amino acids. CDR3 in DNA: TGTGCCAGCAGCCAAGGTGGGGAGGGAGGACGAGCTTTCTTT. It codes for CASSQGGEGGRAFF.

This clone has only one observation. This chain uses TRBV3-1 (or the pseudogene TRBV3-2) with TRBJ1-4; D unclear. The V end lost 1 base, the J end lost 10 bases, and 13 bases lay between the germline ends. The germline V gene has CDR1 LGHDT and CDR2 YNNKEL (reference sequence). The CDR3 length is 14 residues. Here the CDR3 reads CASSQGSDGGKLFF. CDR3 DNA: TGTGCCAGCAGCCAAGGTTCGGACGGAGGAAAACTGTTTTTT.

The chain couples TRBV6-5 to TRBJ2-2; maybe TRBD2 (6 bases). Germline V CDR1 and CDR2: MNHEY, SVGAGI. There are 14 residues in the CDR3. V shed 6 bases and J shed 5 bases, with 13 bases lying between them. CDR3 loop: CASRHVGLTGELFF. CDR3 nucleotide sequence: TGTGCCAGCAGGCACGTGGGACTTACCGGGGAGCTGTTTTTT.

The chain uses TRBV7-8 and TRBJ1-5; 8 nucleotides align to TRBD1. Germline V lookup: CDR1 SGHVS, CDR2 FQNEAQ. Trimming removed 1 base from V and 0 bases from J; junction bases left unmatched: 2. This CDR3 is built from 16 residues. The DNA of the CDR3 is TGTGCCAGCAGCTTAGTCGGACAGGGTAGCAATCAGCCCCAGCATTTT. Encoded protein: CASSLVGQGSNQPQHF. The variable domain in full, completed from reference TRBV7-8 and TRBJ1-5, reads GAGVSQSPRYKVAKRGQDVALRCDPISGHVSLFWYQQALGQGPEFLTYFQNEAQLDKSGLPSDRFFAERPEGSVSTLKIQRTQQEDSAVYLCASSLVGQGSNQPQHFGDGTRLSIL.

The chain has TRBV6-1 and TRBJ2-5, with TRBD1 as a possible D gene (6 bases). The CDR3 contains 12 residues. Trimming took off 1 base at V and 6 bases at J, with 6 bases between the two ends. Germline-derived CDR1 and CDR2 are MNHNS and SASEGT. CDR3 region: CASSEGGQTQYF. The CDR3 nucleotides read TGTGCCAGCAGTGAAGGGGGGCAGACCCAGTACTTC.

This chain links TRBV18 with TRBJ2-1; 8 bases match TRBD2. The CDR3 has 18 amino acids. Germline V gene data show CDR1 as KGHSH and CDR2 as LQKENI. Trimming took 4 bases from V and 4 from J; bases not matched to a gene: 15. CDR3 bases: TGTGCCAGCTCACTAAGGGGCACGGGAGGGATAATATACAATGAGCAGTTCTTC. It translates to CASSLRGTGGIIYNEQFF.

V and J are TRBV5-1 and TRBJ1-6, with 9 bases lining up with TRBD1. The CDR3 totals 15 residues. Losses at the gene ends were 3 bases for V and 5 bases for J; bases not matched to a gene: 3. Germline V gene data show CDR1 as SGHRS and CDR2 as YFSETQ. The CDR3 here is CASSSGQGDNSPLHF. The CDR3 DNA sequence: TGCGCCAGCAGCTCGGGACAGGGTGATAATTCACCCCTCCACTTT.

The chain couples TRBV27 to TRBJ1-6, with D possibly matching TRBD1 (5 bases). The CDR3 is made up of 15 amino acids. Trimming stripped 7 bases from V and 5 bases from J, with 15 bases between. Germline V CDR1 and CDR2: MNHEY, SMNVEV (reference sequence). The CDR3 spells CASKRGPRDNSPLHF. The CDR3 DNA reads as TGTGCCAGCAAAAGGGGCCCCCGAGATAATTCACCCCTCCACTTT.

This clone was detected a few times. This rearrangement joins TRBV25-1 to TRBJ2-7; possibly TRBD1 for D (6 bases). CDR1 and CDR2 (germline): MGHDK, SYGVNS. V lost 7 bases and J 6 bases, leaving 19 bases between the germline ends. This CDR3 has 14 amino acids. CDR3: CASTEGHGAREQYF. The CDR3 region has the DNA TGTGCCAGCACCGAGGGACATGGGGCCCGCGAGCAGTACTTC.

The chain carries TRBV5-5 and TRBJ1-3; D not resolved. Trimming stripped 0 bases from V and 4 bases from J, with 11 bases between. Germline CDR1 is SGHKS and CDR2 is YYEKEE (reference sequence). This CDR3 comprises 15 residues. CDR3 in amino acids: CASSLDSGSGNTIYF. DNA of the CDR3: TGTGCCAGCAGCTTGGACTCCGGGAGCGGAAACACCATATATTTT.

This chain uses TRBV4-1 with TRBJ1-2; 8 positions match TRBD1. CDR1 is MGHRA and CDR2 is YSYEKL in the germline V gene. Unmatched junction bases numbered 5, after V lost 4 bases and J lost 7 bases. The CDR3 runs 13 residues. The CDR3 DNA reads TGCGCCAGCAGCCTTACAGGGGGGGCTGGCTACACCTTC. This encodes CASSLTGGAGYTF.

The chain links TRBV9 to TRBJ2-5; D is uncertain. The CDR3 runs 13 residues. Deletions cut 0 bases from V and 7 bases from J, with 10 bases between. Germline CDR1 SGDLS, CDR2 YYNGEE. The CDR3 nucleotides read TGTGCCAGCAGCGTAGCGCCTCACGGGACCCAGTACTTC. Its protein is CASSVAPHGTQYF. The full variable domain, in which reference TRBV9 and TRBJ2-5 provide the parts outside the CDR3, is DSGVTQTPKHLITATGQRVTLRCSPRSGDLSVYWYQQSLDQGLQFLIQYYNGEERAKGNILERFSAQQFPDLHSELNLSSLELGDSALYFCASSVAPHGTQYFGPGTRLLVL.

This chain links TRBV9 with TRBJ2-5, with 7 bases matching TRBD1. V shed 0 bases and J 1 base; nucleotides not matched to a gene: 6. CDR1 SGDLS and CDR2 YYNGEE come from the germline V gene. CDR3 length equals 16 residues. The CDR3 is CASSVATRDSQETQYF. For the CDR3, the DNA is TGTGCCAGCAGCGTAGCTACCCGGGACAGCCAAGAGACCCAGTACTTC.